This TCR beta chain was identified during a study of blood T cells in healthy people across ages. A remark on this clonotype: As yet, its antigen is unknown.

CDR3 length: 15 residues. The germline gives CDR1 LNHDA, CDR2 SQIVND (reference sequence). The V gene lost 7 bases and the J gene lost 5 bases, with 18 bases spanning the gap. Combining a sample-barcoded 5' primer with a J-beta primer mix, a second PCR ran for 7 to 11 cycles. TCRdb independently ran MiXCR on the 5' RACE reads; one entry per CDR3 protein. The sample has hundreds of thousands of distinct CDR3 sequences, 55% to 75% seen once. Study observations and caveats: Unsorted PBMC input precluded a conclusive naive versus antigen-experienced comparison.

The sample was blood. J is TRBJ1-5 and V is TRBV19; D is ambiguous. This clonotype originated in a man younger than 45 in good health. This CDR3 reads CASTPMHSSDQPQHF. In DNA, the CDR3 is TGTGCCAGTACCCCAATGCACTCGAGTGATCAGCCCCAGCATTTT.